Presented here are 2 T cell receptor beta chains from one specimen sequenced in a study of CD8 T cells in ankylosing spondylitis listed by TCRdb under 2017. The library was generated by 5' RACE. The sample was run on an Illumina HiSeq 2500. TCRdb redid the processing of the public reads, applying fastp at Q25 and MiXCR, and retained in-frame beta chains. Each entry is one CDR3 protein sequence, shown with its most common DNA and genes. For this sample the table gives around 230,000 distinct CDR3 sequences, of which 8% to 9.5% were detected only once. The top ten clonotypes cover around 7% of the sample. The sample taken for sequencing was blood, either unsorted or a sorted T cell fraction (not recorded which). The source of these receptors is a male donor with ankylosing spondylitis or in good health (not recorded which).

This clonotype was recorded at least ten times. This rearrangement joins TRBV15 to TRBJ1-1; the D is unclear. The V gene's germline CDR1 is LNHNV and CDR2 YYDKDF (reference sequence). This CDR3 has 13 residues. V was pared by 0 bases and J by 6 bases, with 8 bases between. The CDR3 DNA is TGTGCCACCAGCAGAGATCCCCAAGCTGAAGCTTTCTTT. This translates into CATSRDPQAEAFF.

This clonotype came up many times. The chain has TRBV20-1 and TRBJ1-6; D is unclear. Germline V CDR1 and CDR2: DFQATT, SNEGSKA (reference sequence). Between the trimmed V and J ends, which lost 4 bases and 4 bases, there was a span of 11 bases. The CDR3 has 14 residues. The CDR3 region has the DNA TGCAGTGCTACTTCAACAGAGTATAATTCACCCCTCCACTTT. This codes for CSATSTEYNSPLHF.